What follows are 18 T cell receptor beta chains derived from one specimen sequenced in a study of CD8 T cells in Susac syndrome. RNA totalling about 0.45 to 1 ug underwent reverse transcription with random hexamers. MiXCR was run by TCRdb on the immunoSEQ multiplex PCR reads, yielding one entry per CDR3 protein. The sample carries tens of thousands of distinct CDR3 sequences, 85% to 95% recorded once. Sequenced sample: CD8+ T cells from PBMCs. These receptors came from a human donor in good health.

The CDR3 loop is CASSLRQGWETQYF. For the CDR3, the DNA is TGTGCCAGCAGCCTCAGACAGGGGTGGGAGACCCAGTACTTC. The chain couples TRBV11-2 to TRBJ2-5, with 8 bases matching TRBD1. The germline gives CDR1 SGHAT, CDR2 FQNNGV. The V and J ends lost 5 bases and 5 bases, in that order; junction bases with no gene match: 7. The CDR3 has 14 amino acids.

The chain carries TRBV7-9 and TRBJ2-7; TRBD1 matches 8 bases. This CDR3 contains 14 residues. Per germline, CDR1 SEHNR and CDR2 FQNEAQ (reference sequence). V gave up 4 bases and J gave up 2 bases; unmatched junction bases: 4. CDR3 residues: CASSSRTGPYEQYF. CDR3 nucleotide sequence: TGTGCCAGCAGCTCCCGGACAGGGCCCTACGAGCAGTACTTC.

This clonotype is a singleton in its sample. The chain has TRBV3-1 and TRBJ2-1; D possibly corresponds to TRBD2 (7 bases). From germline, CDR1 is LGHDT and CDR2 YNNKEL (reference sequence). With 3 bases removed from V and 7 bases from J, the gap between germline ends came to 19 bases. The CDR3 runs to 16 residues. The CDR3 coding sequence is TGTGCCAGCAGCCACCCGGAAAGGGGGGGGAGGAATGAGCAGTTCTTC. Encoded protein: CASSHPERGGRNEQFF.

The chain uses TRBV4-1 and TRBJ2-5, with unresolved D. Germline CDR1 and CDR2: MGHRA and YSYEKL. V lost 0 bases to trimming and J lost 6 bases, with 5 bases between them. This CDR3 has 12 amino acids. As DNA, the CDR3 is TGCGCCAGCAGCCAAGATACGAAGACCCAGTACTTC. It encodes CASSQDTKTQYF.

V gene TRBV12-3 or TRBV12-4 combines with J gene TRBJ2-1; TRBD2 matches at 7 bases. The CDR3 is made up of 16 amino acids. After removal of 5 bases from V and 2 bases from J, the junction contained 9 bases not matched to a gene. The CDR3 loop is CASSMGSGEPYNEQFF. The CDR3 DNA reads TGTGCCAGCAGTATGGGGAGCGGGGAACCCTACAATGAGCAGTTCTTC.

The CDR3 nucleotides are TGCGCCAGCAGCCGGGATGGGGGTTACGAGCAGTACTTC. Protein: CASSRDGGYEQYF. The chain joins TRBV4-3 to TRBJ2-7; D is perhaps TRBD1 or TRBD2 (5 bases each). The germline V and J ends were trimmed by 4 bases and 4 bases, with 11 bases remaining between them. CDR1 and CDR2 (germline): LGHNA, YSLEER. The CDR3 loop spans 13 amino acids.

CDR3 DNA: TGTGCCAGCAGTTTATCGAAGTGGGCTGAAGCTTTCTTT. Its protein product is CASSLSKWAEAFF. The chain is built from TRBV27 and TRBJ1-1; D gene uncertain. V was shortened by 0 bases and J by 6 bases, with 8 bases between the two germline ends. CDR3 size: 13 residues. The germline V gene has CDR1 MNHEY and CDR2 SMNVEV (reference sequence).

The gene calls are TRBV7-2 and TRBJ2-7, with D perhaps matching TRBD1 (6 bases). V dropped 5 bases and J dropped 2 bases, with 13 bases sitting between them. The germline gives CDR1 SGHTA, CDR2 FQGNSA. This CDR3 has 14 residues. The CDR3 loop reads CASSETGGPYEQYF. The CDR3 DNA is TGTGCCAGCAGCGAGACAGGCGGACCCTACGAGCAGTACTTC. The full variable domain, completed using reference TRBV7-2 and TRBJ2-7, is GAGVSQSPSNKVTEKGKDVELRCDPISGHTALYWYRQSLGQGLEFLIYFQGNSAPDKSGLPSDRFSAERTGGSVSTLTIQRTQQEDSAVYLCASSETGGPYEQYFGPGTRLTVT.

The CDR3 spells CASSQDREALNYGYTF. Written as DNA, the CDR3 is TGCGCCAGCAGCCAAGATCGGGAGGCCCTTAACTATGGCTACACCTTC. V is TRBV4-3 and J is TRBJ1-2; no definite D call. Per germline, CDR1 LGHNA and CDR2 YSLEER. This CDR3 spans 16 amino acids. The V end lost 0 bases, the J end lost 1 base, and 12 bases lay between the germline ends.

The chain carries TRBV27 and TRBJ1-6, with D possibly being TRBD1 (5 bases). This CDR3 region has 13 residues. CDR1 is MNHEY, CDR2 SMNVEV, per germline (reference sequence). V was clipped by 3 bases and J by 13 bases, with 13 bases between them. CDR3 amino acids: CASSFEGSGPLHF. The CDR3 DNA sequence: TGTGCCAGCAGTTTCGAGGGGTCAGGTCCCCTCCACTTT.

The chain is built from TRBV7-8 and TRBJ2-7; D call uncertain. The CDR3 is made up of 12 amino acids. V was cut by 4 bases and J by 3 bases, with 7 bases left in between. Germline lookup yields CDR1 SGHVS and CDR2 FQNEAQ. CDR3 bases: TGTGCCAGCAGCTACATGGGCTACGAGCAGTACTTC. It yields the protein CASSYMGYEQYF.

The rearrangement joins TRBV10-3 to TRBJ2-1, with 10 bases fitting TRBD2. Germline CDR1 and CDR2: ENHRY and SYGVKD. V lost 2 bases, J lost 5 bases, and 3 bases stayed unmatched. The CDR3 runs 15 residues. The chain's CDR3 is CAISEILAGDNEQFF. CDR3 sequence (DNA): TGTGCCATCAGTGAGATTCTAGCGGGGGACAATGAGCAGTTCTTC.

This clonotype appeared a single time. The V call is TRBV18, the J call TRBJ2-1; TRBD2 matches at 13 bases. Trimming removed 4 bases from V and 8 bases from J; junction bases left unmatched: 8. The CDR3 contains 16 residues. Germline V lookup: CDR1 KGHSH, CDR2 LQKENI. The CDR3, as DNA: TGTGCCAGCTCACTGACTACTAGCGGGGGGGCGCATGAGCAGTTCTTC. Its protein is CASSLTTSGGAHEQFF.

The V call is TRBV7-6, the J call TRBJ2-1; D gene ambiguous. This CDR3 region has 14 residues. CDR1 SGHVS and CDR2 FNYEAQ come from the germline V gene. V was cut by 1 base and J by 5 bases, with 9 bases left in between. DNA of the CDR3: TGTGCCAGCAGCTTAGGATCCTTGAACAATGAGCAGTTCTTC. It specifies CASSLGSLNNEQFF.

The chain couples TRBV6-5 to TRBJ2-4; D call uncertain. CDR1 and CDR2 (germline): MNHEY, SVGAGI. Trimming cost V 3 bases and J 2 bases, with 20 bases left between them. The CDR3 extends over 18 amino acids. The CDR3 reads CASSYYKSPIGSKNIQYF. The DNA for the CDR3 is TGTGCCAGCAGTTATTACAAGTCGCCGATCGGGTCCAAAAACATTCAGTACTTC.

The chain is built from TRBV5-1 and TRBJ2-7; a weak D match, TRBD1 (6 bases). CDR3 length: 13 residues. CDR1 SGHRS and CDR2 YFSETQ come from the germline V gene. Between the trimmed V and J ends, which lost 3 bases and 4 bases, there was a span of 11 bases. For the CDR3, the DNA is TGCGCCAGCAGCTCCGACAGGTCTTACGAGCAGTACTTC. This encodes CASSSDRSYEQYF.

This chain joins TRBV9 and TRBJ2-3; D gene uncertain. The CDR3 extends over 14 amino acids. Germline lookup yields CDR1 SGDLS and CDR2 YYNGEE. Trimming left V 0 bases short and J 3 bases short, with 8 bases between. The CDR3 sequence: CASSVGLGTDTQYF. CDR3 nucleotides: TGTGCCAGCAGCGTAGGATTGGGGACAGATACGCAGTATTTT.

A few counts support this clonotype. The V and J genes are TRBV9 and TRBJ2-1, with D tentatively TRBD2 (5 bases). Germline CDR1 SGDLS, CDR2 YYNGEE. The V end lost 4 bases, the J end lost 0 bases, and 11 bases lay between the germline ends. This CDR3 comprises 15 residues. As DNA, the CDR3 is TGTGCCAGCAGCTTTGAAGGGAGCTCCTACAATGAGCAGTTCTTC. This sequence encodes CASSFEGSSYNEQFF.